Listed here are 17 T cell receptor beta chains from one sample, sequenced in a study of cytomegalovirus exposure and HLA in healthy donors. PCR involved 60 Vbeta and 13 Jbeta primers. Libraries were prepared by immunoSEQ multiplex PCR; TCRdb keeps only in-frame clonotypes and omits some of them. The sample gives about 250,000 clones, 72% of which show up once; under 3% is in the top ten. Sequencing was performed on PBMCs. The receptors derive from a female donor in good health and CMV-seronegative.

The DNA for the CDR3 is TGTGCCAGCAGCCCCGGACTAGTGACAGATACGCAGTATTTT. Translating gives CASSPGLVTDTQYF. The gene calls are TRBV7-3 and TRBJ2-3, with 7 bases matching TRBD2. CDR3 length: 14 amino acids. The V and J ends lost 5 bases and 3 bases, in that order; junction bases with no gene match: 5. Germline CDR1 SGHTA, CDR2 FQGTGA.

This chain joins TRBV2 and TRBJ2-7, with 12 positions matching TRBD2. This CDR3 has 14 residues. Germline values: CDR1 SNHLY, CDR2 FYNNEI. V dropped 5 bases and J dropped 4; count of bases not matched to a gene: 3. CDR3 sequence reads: CASSKTSGSYEQYF. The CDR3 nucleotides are TGTGCCAGCAGTAAGACTAGCGGGAGTTACGAGCAGTACTTC.

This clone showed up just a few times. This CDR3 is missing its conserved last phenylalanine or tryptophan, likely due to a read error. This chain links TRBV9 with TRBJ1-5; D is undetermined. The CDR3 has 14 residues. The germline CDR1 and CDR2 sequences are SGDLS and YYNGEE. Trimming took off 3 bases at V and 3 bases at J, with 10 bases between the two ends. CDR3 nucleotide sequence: TGTGCCAGCAGCGCGGGAGGCTTCAATCAGCCCCAGCATCTT. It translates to CASSAGGFNQPQHL.

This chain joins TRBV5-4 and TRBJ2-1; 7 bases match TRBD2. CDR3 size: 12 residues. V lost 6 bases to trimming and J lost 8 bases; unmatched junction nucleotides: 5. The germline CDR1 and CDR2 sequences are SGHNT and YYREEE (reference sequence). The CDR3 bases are TGTGCCAGCACAACCACTAGCGATGAGCAGTTCTTC. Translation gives CASTTTSDEQFF.

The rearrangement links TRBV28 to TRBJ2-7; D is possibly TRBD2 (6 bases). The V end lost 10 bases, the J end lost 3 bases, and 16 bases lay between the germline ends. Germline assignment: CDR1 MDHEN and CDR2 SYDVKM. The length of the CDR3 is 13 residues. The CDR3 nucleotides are TGTGCCACCCACCTACCGGGGGTCTACGAGCAGTACTTC. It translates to CATHLPGVYEQYF.

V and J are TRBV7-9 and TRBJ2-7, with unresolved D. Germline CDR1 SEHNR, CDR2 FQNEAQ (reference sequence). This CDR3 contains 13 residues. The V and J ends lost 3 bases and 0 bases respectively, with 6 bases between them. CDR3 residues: CASSLTLSYEQYF. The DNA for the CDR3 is TGTGCCAGCAGCTTGACTCTCTCCTACGAGCAGTACTTC.

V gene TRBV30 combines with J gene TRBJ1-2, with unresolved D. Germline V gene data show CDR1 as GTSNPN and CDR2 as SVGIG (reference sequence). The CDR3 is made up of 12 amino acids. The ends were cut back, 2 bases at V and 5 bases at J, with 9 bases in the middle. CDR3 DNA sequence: TGTGCCTGGAGTTCTTCAGGTTATGGCTACACCTTC. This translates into CAWSSSGYGYTF.

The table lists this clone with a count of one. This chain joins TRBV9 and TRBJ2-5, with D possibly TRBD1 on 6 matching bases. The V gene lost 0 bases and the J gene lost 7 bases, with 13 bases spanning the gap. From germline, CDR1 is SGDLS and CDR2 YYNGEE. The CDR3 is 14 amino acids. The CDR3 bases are TGTGCCAGCAGCGTAGAACAGGGTCCGGGGACCCAGTACTTC. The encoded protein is CASSVEQGPGTQYF. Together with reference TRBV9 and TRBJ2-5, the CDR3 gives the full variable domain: DSGVTQTPKHLITATGQRVTLRCSPRSGDLSVYWYQQSLDQGLQFLIQYYNGEERAKGNILERFSAQQFPDLHSELNLSSLELGDSALYFCASSVEQGPGTQYFGPGTRLLVL.

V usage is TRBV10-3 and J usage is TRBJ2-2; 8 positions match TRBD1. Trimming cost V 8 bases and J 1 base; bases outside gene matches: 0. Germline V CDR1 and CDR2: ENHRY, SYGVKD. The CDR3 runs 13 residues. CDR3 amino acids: CAIDRGNTGELFF. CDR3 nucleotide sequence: TGTGCCATCGACAGGGGGAACACCGGGGAGCTGTTTTTT.

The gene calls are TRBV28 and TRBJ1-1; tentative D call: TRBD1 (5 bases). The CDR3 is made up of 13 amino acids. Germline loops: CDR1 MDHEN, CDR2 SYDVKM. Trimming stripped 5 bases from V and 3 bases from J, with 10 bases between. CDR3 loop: CASSPQGYTEAFF. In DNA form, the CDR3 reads TGTGCCAGCAGTCCCCAGGGTTACACTGAAGCTTTCTTT.

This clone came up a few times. CDR3 nucleotide sequence: TGTGCCAGCAGCTTGGGGGAGAGCGGTTACGAGCAGTACTTC. Translation: CASSLGESGYEQYF. The J gene is TRBJ2-7, the V gene TRBV5-5; maybe TRBD2 (5 bases). In germline, CDR1 is SGHKS, CDR2 YYEKEE (reference sequence). This CDR3 is built from 14 residues. Between the trimmed V and J ends, which lost 0 bases and 4 bases, there was a span of 11 bases.

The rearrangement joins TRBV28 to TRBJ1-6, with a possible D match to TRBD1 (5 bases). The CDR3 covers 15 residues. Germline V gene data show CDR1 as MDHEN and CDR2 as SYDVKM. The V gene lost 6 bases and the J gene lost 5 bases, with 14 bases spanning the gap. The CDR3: CASSYPGGNNSPLHF. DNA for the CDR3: TGTGCCAGCAGCTACCCCGGGGGTAATAATTCACCCCTCCACTTT.

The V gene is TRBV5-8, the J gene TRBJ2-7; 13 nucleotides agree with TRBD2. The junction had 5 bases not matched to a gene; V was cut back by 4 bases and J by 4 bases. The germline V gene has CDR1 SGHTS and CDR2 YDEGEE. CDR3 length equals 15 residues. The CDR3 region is CASSRWTSGSYEQYF. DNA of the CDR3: TGTGCCAGCAGCCGATGGACTAGCGGGAGTTACGAGCAGTACTTC.

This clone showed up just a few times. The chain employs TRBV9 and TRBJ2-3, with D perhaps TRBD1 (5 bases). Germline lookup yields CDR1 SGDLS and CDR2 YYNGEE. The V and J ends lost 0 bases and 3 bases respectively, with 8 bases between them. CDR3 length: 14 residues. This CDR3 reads CASSVAAGTDTQYF. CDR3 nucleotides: TGTGCCAGCAGCGTAGCGGCAGGGACAGATACGCAGTATTTT.

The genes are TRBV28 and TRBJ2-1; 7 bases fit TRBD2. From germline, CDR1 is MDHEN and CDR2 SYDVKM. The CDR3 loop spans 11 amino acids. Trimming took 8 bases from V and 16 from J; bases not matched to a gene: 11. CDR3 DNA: TGTGCCAGCGGACTTGTGCGGGAGTTCTTCTTC. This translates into CASGLVREFFF. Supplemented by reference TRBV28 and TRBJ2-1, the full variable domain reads DVKVTQSSRYLVKRTGEKVFLECVQDMDHENMFWYRQDPGLGLRLIYFSYDVKMKEKGDIPEGYSVSREKKERFSLILESASTNQTSMYLCASGLVREFFFGPGTRLTVL.

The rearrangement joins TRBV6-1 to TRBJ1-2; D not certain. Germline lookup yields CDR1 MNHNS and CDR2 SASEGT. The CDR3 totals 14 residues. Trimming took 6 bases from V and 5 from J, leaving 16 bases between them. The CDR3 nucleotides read TGTGCCAGCAGGCCCCATCCGGTCCTTTATGGCTACACCTTC. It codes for CASRPHPVLYGYTF.

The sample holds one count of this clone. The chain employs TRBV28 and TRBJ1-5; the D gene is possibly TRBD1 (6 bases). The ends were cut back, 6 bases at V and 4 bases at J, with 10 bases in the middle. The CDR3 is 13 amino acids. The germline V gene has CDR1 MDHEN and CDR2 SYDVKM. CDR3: CASSSGQNQPQHF. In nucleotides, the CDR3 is TGTGCCAGCAGCTCTGGACAGAATCAGCCCCAGCATTTT.